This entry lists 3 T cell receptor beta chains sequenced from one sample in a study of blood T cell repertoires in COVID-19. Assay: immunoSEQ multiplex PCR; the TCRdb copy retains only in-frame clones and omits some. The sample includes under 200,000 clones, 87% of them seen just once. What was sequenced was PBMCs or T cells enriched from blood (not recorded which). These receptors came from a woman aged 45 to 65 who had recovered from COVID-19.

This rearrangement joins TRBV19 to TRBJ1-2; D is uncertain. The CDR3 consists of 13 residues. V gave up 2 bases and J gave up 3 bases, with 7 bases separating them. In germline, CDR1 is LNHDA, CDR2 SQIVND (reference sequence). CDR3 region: CASSINGDYGYTF. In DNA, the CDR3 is TGTGCCAGTAGTATAAACGGGGACTATGGCTACACCTTC.

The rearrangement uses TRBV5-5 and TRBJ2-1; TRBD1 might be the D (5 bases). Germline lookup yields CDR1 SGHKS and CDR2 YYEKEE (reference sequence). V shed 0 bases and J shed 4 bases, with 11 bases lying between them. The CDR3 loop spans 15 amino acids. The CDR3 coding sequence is TGTGCCAGCAGCTTGGGCAGGGTCCTTTACAATGAGCAGTTCTTC. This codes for CASSLGRVLYNEQFF.

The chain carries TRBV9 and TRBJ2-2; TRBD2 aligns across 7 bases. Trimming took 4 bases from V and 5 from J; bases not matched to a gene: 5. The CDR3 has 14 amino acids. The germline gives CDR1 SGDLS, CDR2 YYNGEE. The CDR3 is CASSPGDYTGELFF. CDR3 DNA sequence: TGTGCCAGCAGCCCCGGGGACTATACCGGGGAGCTGTTTTTT.